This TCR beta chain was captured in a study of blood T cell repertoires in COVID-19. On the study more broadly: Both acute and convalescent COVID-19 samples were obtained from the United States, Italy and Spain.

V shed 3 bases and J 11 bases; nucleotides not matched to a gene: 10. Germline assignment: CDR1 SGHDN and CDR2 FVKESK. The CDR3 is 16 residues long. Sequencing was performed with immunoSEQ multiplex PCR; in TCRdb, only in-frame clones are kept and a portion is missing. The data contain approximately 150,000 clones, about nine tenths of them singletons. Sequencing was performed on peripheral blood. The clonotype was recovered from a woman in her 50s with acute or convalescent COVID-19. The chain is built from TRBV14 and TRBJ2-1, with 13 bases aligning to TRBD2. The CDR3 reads CASSQRPGLAGRKQFF. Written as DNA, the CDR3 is TGTGCCAGCAGCCAGAGACCGGGACTAGCGGGGCGAAAGCAGTTCTTC.